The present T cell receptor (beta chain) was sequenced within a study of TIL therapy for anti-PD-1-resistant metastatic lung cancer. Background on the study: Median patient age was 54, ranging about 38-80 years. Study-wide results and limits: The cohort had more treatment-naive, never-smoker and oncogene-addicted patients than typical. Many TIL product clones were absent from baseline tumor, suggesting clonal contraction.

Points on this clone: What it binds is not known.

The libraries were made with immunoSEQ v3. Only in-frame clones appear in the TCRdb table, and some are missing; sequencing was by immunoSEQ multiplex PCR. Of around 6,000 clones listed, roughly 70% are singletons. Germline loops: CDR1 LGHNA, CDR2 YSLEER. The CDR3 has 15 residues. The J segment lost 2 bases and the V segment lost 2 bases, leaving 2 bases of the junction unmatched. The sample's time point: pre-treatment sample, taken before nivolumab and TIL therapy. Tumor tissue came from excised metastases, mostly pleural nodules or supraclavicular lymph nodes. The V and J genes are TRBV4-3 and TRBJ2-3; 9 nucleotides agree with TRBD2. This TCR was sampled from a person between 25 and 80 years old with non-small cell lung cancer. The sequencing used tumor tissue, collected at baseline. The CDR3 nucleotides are TGCGCCAGCAGCCAATTAGCGGGGGACACAGATACGCAGTATTTT. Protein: CASSQLAGDTDTQYF.